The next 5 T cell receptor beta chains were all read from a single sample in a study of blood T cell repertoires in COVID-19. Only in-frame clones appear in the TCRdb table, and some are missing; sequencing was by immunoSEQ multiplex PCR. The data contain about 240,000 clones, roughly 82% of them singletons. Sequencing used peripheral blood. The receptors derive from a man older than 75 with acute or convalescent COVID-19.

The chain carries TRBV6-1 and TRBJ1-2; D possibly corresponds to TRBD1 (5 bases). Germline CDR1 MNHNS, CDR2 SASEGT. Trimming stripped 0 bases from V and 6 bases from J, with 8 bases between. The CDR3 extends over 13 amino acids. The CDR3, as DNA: TGTGCCAGCAGTGAAGCGCCAGGGAATGGCTACACCTTC. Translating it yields CASSEAPGNGYTF.

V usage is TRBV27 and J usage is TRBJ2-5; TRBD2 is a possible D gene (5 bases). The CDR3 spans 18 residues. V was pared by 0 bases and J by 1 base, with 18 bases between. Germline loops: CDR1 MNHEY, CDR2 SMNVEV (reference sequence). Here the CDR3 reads CASSLSDRRGKPQETQYF. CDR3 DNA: TGTGCCAGCAGTTTATCAGATCGGAGAGGGAAGCCCCAAGAGACCCAGTACTTC.

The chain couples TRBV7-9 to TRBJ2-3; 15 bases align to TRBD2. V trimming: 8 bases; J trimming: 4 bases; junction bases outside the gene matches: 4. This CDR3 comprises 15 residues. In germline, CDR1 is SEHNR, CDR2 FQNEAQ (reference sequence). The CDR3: CASVGLAGGADTQYF. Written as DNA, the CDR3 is TGTGCCAGCGTTGGACTAGCGGGAGGGGCAGATACGCAGTATTTT.

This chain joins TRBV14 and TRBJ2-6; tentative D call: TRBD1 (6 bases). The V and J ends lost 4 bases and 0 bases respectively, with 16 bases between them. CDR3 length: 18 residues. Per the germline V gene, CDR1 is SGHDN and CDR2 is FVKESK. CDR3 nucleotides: TGTGCCAGCAGCCGAGGCGCAGGGGTCGGCTCTGGGGCCAACGTCCTGACTTTC. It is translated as CASSRGAGVGSGANVLTF.

CDR3: CASSLWSSGNTIYF. The CDR3, as DNA: TGTGCCAGTAGTTTATGGAGCTCTGGAAACACCATATATTTT. The V gene is TRBV19, the J gene TRBJ1-3; D not resolved. V lost 5 bases to trimming and J lost 0 bases, with 8 bases between them. The germline CDR1 and CDR2 sequences are LNHDA and SQIVND (reference sequence). The CDR3 totals 14 residues.